The next 25 T cell receptor beta chains were all read from a single sample in a study of T cells after yellow fever vaccination. TCRdb redid the calling of the 5' RACE reads with MiXCR, one entry per CDR3 protein. The data show some 390,000 distinct CDR3 sequences, under 20% seen once. The material sequenced was PBMCs, taken before the yellow fever booster vaccination. These receptors all stem from a man aged 18 to 35 who received the YFV17D yellow fever vaccine.

The chain recombines TRBV5-6 with TRBJ1-1, with D possibly TRBD1 on 5 matching bases. Trimming removed 0 bases from V and 4 bases from J, with 7 bases in between. CDR1 and CDR2 (germline): SGHDT, YYEEEE. The CDR3 totals 13 residues. CDR3 nucleotides: TGTGCCAGCAGCTTGGTGGGGACCACTGAAGCTTTCTTT. It translates to CASSLVGTTEAFF.

This clonotype appeared a few times. The chain joins TRBV25-1 to TRBJ1-1; D remains unclear. V was shortened by 7 bases and J by 5 bases, with 11 bases between the two germline ends. There are 12 residues in the CDR3. Looked up from germline, CDR1 is MGHDK and CDR2 is SYGVNS. The CDR3 loop is CASIGDGTEAFF. The CDR3 DNA reads TGTGCCAGCATTGGAGACGGGACTGAAGCTTTCTTT.

This clonotype was recorded many times. This sequence joins TRBV6-1 and TRBJ2-2; D could derive from TRBD1 or TRBD2 (7 bases each). Trimming left V 3 bases short and J 6 bases short, with 11 bases between. The CDR3 is 14 residues long. Germline CDR1 is MNHNS and CDR2 is SASEGT. Here the CDR3 DNA reads TGTGCCAGCAGTGAGGGAGGGGGCGCCGGGGAGCTGTTTTTT. Translated, it gives CASSEGGGAGELFF.

This clonotype came up a few times. The chain couples TRBV29-1 to TRBJ1-5, with D perhaps matching TRBD1 (5 bases). Germline V gene lookup returns CDR1 SQVTM and CDR2 ANQGSEA. Trimming stripped 6 bases from V and 4 bases from J, with 10 bases between. The CDR3 totals 12 residues. As DNA, the CDR3 is TGCAGCGTGGGGACCATAAATCAGCCCCAGCATTTT. Amino acid sequence: CSVGTINQPQHF.

The V and J genes are TRBV7-2 and TRBJ2-3; 8 nucleotides agree with TRBD2. Germline V gene sequence: CDR1 SGHTA, CDR2 FQGNSA. The CDR3 is 17 amino acids. V shed 5 bases and J 8 bases; nucleotides not matched to a gene: 18. CDR3 region: CASSPGGVSGVWGTQYF. CDR3 DNA sequence: TGTGCCAGCAGCCCGGGGGGGGTTAGCGGGGTGTGGGGTACGCAGTATTTT.

Concerning this clonotype: A junction boundary mismatches the germline segment, possibly from a read error. This rearrangement joins TRBV6-5 to TRBJ2-3; TRBD2 matches at 11 bases. There are 20 residues in the CDR3. The germline V gene encodes CDR1 MNHEY and CDR2 SVGAGI. CDR3 protein: CGSSYSKRSSGGMETDTQYF. CDR3 DNA: TGTGGCAGCAGTTACTCGAAACGATCTAGCGGGGGGATGGAGACAGATACGCAGTATTTT.

In this sample, this clonotype turned up a few times. The rearrangement joins TRBV6-2 or TRBV6-3 to TRBJ2-2; D remains unclear. CDR3 size: 14 residues. Germline V gene sequence: CDR1 MNHEY, CDR2 SVGEGT. Trimming removed 2 bases at V and 5 bases at J, with 9 bases between. In DNA form, the CDR3 reads TGTGCCAGCAGTTACCTCCATGATACCGGGGAGCTGTTTTTT. Amino acids: CASSYLHDTGELFF.

The chain couples TRBV10-3 to TRBJ1-3, with a tentative D call TRBD1 (5 bases). Per germline, CDR1 ENHRY and CDR2 SYGVKD. The CDR3 is made up of 17 amino acids. Trimming cost V 2 bases and J 0 bases, with 14 bases left between them. CDR3 in amino acids: CAISETRGAFSGNTIYF. DNA of the CDR3: TGTGCCATCAGTGAGACTCGAGGGGCTTTCTCTGGAAACACCATATATTTT.

The gene calls are TRBV11-2 and TRBJ1-5; TRBD1 aligns across 7 bases. The CDR3 extends over 14 amino acids. The V gene's germline CDR1 is SGHAT and CDR2 FQNNGV. V lost 1 base, J lost 6 bases, and 3 bases stayed unmatched. CDR3 amino acids: CASSLGRQGQPQHF. CDR3 sequence (DNA): TGTGCCAGCAGCTTAGGGCGACAGGGTCAGCCCCAGCATTTT.

This clonotype was recorded at least ten times. The chain recombines TRBV9 with TRBJ2-6, with 7 nucleotides matching TRBD1. Germline CDR1 is SGDLS and CDR2 is YYNGEE. V lost 2 bases and J lost 0; bases outside the gene matches: 8. The CDR3 extends over 18 amino acids. The CDR3 sequence: CASSVSGTDYSGANVLTF. The CDR3 DNA sequence: TGTGCCAGCAGCGTCTCCGGGACAGACTACTCTGGGGCCAACGTCCTGACTTTC.

This clonotype was counted between two and nine times. This chain connects TRBV12-3 or TRBV12-4 to TRBJ1-1; 7 nucleotides line up with TRBD1. V dropped 3 bases and J dropped 6; count of bases not matched to a gene: 10. The CDR3 loop spans 15 amino acids. The CDR3 spells CASSFRGGGVAEAFF. CDR3 in DNA: TGTGCCAGCAGTTTTCGTGGAGGGGGCGTCGCTGAAGCTTTCTTT.

This clonotype was detected a few times. Possible read error: a much larger clone is one base away. The chain couples TRBV11-2 to TRBJ1-3, with D unclear. V was trimmed by 3 bases and J by 0 bases, leaving 3 bases between them. The CDR3 runs to 13 residues. CDR1 is SGHAT, CDR2 FQNNGV, per germline. The CDR3 nucleotides are TGTGCCAGCAGCTTCGGCTCTGGAAACACCATATATTTT. Encoded protein: CASSFGSGNTIYF.

This clonotype was seen more than once but under ten times. The chain combines TRBV6-6 with TRBJ2-4; TRBD1 aligns across 7 bases. The J segment lost 0 bases and the V segment lost 4 bases, leaving 6 bases of the junction unmatched. The CDR3 contains 16 residues. Germline V lookup: CDR1 MNHNY, CDR2 SVGAGI (reference sequence). In DNA, the CDR3 is TGTGCCAGCAGTTCCACGACAGGGCTAGCCAAAAACATTCAGTACTTC. It translates to CASSSTTGLAKNIQYF.

This clonotype was picked up a small number of times. This rearrangement joins TRBV29-1 to TRBJ1-2, with 7 bases that match TRBD1. In germline, CDR1 is SQVTM, CDR2 ANQGSEA. CDR3 length: 13 amino acids. The ends lost 0 bases at V and 5 bases at J; junction bases unmatched: 3. This CDR3 reads CSVEDGTVYGYTF. The CDR3, as DNA: TGCAGCGTTGAAGACGGGACAGTTTATGGCTACACCTTC.

The gene calls are TRBV6-2 or TRBV6-3 and TRBJ2-3; perhaps TRBD1 as D (5 bases). Per germline, CDR1 MNHEY and CDR2 SVGEGT. Trimming removed 8 bases at V and 0 bases at J, with 9 bases between. The CDR3 has 13 amino acids. DNA for the CDR3: TGTGCCAGCGGGGCACAAAGCACAGATACGCAGTATTTT. Amino acids: CASGAQSTDTQYF.

This chain uses TRBV10-2 with TRBJ2-7; 9 nucleotides align to TRBD2. This CDR3 has 16 amino acids. Germline CDR1 is WSHSY and CDR2 is SAAADI. Unmatched junction bases numbered 8, after V lost 3 bases and J lost 2 bases. The CDR3 coding sequence is TGCGCCAGCAGTGACCCAGTAGCGGGGGCCCCCTACGAGCAGTACTTC. It encodes CASSDPVAGAPYEQYF.

This clonotype came up a few times. The chain couples TRBV11-1 to TRBJ2-1; TRBD2 aligns across 7 bases. Germline V gene sequence: CDR1 SGHAT, CDR2 FQDESV (reference sequence). This CDR3 is 18 amino acids long. J lost 2 bases, V lost 1 base, and 11 bases had no gene match. The DNA of the CDR3 is TGTGCCAGCAGCTTAGGGGGGAAGCGGGGCGGAACCTACAATGAGCAGTTCTTC. It specifies CASSLGGKRGGTYNEQFF.

The table lists this clonotype with a few counts. The CDR3, as DNA: TGTGCCAGCAGTGAATCAGGGGGAGCTTTCTTT. Translating gives CASSESGGAFF. The rearrangement links TRBV7-9 to TRBJ1-1; 7 nucleotides agree with TRBD1. The CDR3 has 11 amino acids. J lost 10 bases, V lost 6 bases, and 5 bases had no gene match. CDR1 SEHNR and CDR2 FQNEAQ come from the germline V gene (reference sequence).

The sample holds a few counts of this clonotype. The rearrangement joins TRBV10-3 to TRBJ1-2, with TRBD1 as a possible D gene (6 bases). CDR1 ENHRY and CDR2 SYGVKD come from the germline V gene. This CDR3 spans 11 amino acids. Deletions cut 11 bases from V and 4 bases from J, with 11 bases between. CDR3 sequence reads: CASGHSYGYTF. CDR3 coding DNA: TGTGCCTCGGGACACAGCTATGGCTACACCTTC.

This clonotype was seen a few times. The V and J genes are TRBV5-1 and TRBJ1-3, with D possibly matching TRBD1 (6 bases). V shed 6 bases and J shed 2 bases, with 12 bases lying between them. The length of the CDR3 is 14 residues. Germline V gene lookup returns CDR1 SGHRS and CDR2 YFSETQ. CDR3 sequence reads: CASTPDSAGNTIYF. As DNA, the CDR3 is TGCGCCAGCACCCCGGACAGTGCTGGAAACACCATATATTTT.

The chain employs TRBV18 and TRBJ1-3; D may be TRBD1 (6 bases). V lost 6 bases to trimming and J lost 2 bases, with 8 bases between them. The CDR3 runs to 13 residues. The germline V gene has CDR1 KGHSH and CDR2 LQKENI. The CDR3 DNA is TGTGCCAGCTCGGACAGCGCTGGAAACACCATATATTTT. Protein product: CASSDSAGNTIYF.

This clonotype occurred a few times. The chain has TRBV9 and TRBJ2-3; tentative D call: TRBD1 (5 bases). Germline V gives CDR1 SGDLS, CDR2 YYNGEE. V was pared by 3 bases and J by 3 bases, with 14 bases between. The CDR3 contains 15 residues. The CDR3 DNA reads TGTGCCAGCAGCGCGGAAGGGGTCCGGACAGATACGCAGTATTTT. This encodes CASSAEGVRTDTQYF.

This clonotype has just one count. The CDR3, as DNA: TGCAGCCTCTGGGACAGAGGAGGCTACACCTTC. Translated: CSLWDRGGYTF. The V and J genes are TRBV29-1 and TRBJ1-2; 7 positions agree with TRBD1. J was trimmed by 8 bases and V by 8 bases; bases with no gene match: 8. The CDR3 length is 11 residues. Germline loops: CDR1 SQVTM, CDR2 ANQGSEA.

A few counts support this clonotype. The CDR3 sequence: CSAGYSGGRTDTQYF. In DNA, the CDR3 is TGCAGTGCTGGATATAGCGGGGGGCGCACAGATACGCAGTATTTT. The V call is TRBV20-1, the J call TRBJ2-3; 10 bases are a match to TRBD2. CDR3 length equals 15 residues. The germline V gene has CDR1 DFQATT and CDR2 SNEGSKA (reference sequence). Trimming removed 5 bases from V and 1 base from J; junction bases left unmatched: 6.

This clonotype has only a few counts. Here the CDR3 reads CSVDRPNTGELFF. The CDR3 region has the DNA TGCAGCGTTGACAGGCCTAACACCGGGGAGCTGTTTTTT. The chain links TRBV29-1 to TRBJ2-2, with unresolved D. The ends were cut back, 3 bases at V and 2 bases at J, with 7 bases in the middle. The germline V gene has CDR1 SQVTM and CDR2 ANQGSEA. CDR3 length: 13 residues.